Listed here is a single TCR beta chain. Other DNA sequences in the same sample also yield this CDR3. Using immunoSEQ multiplex PCR, the repertoire was profiled, and TCRdb retains in-frame clones only, with some absent. Of more than 150,000 clones in the sample, roughly 76% are singletons; the top ten hold less than 15%. The CDR3 has 13 amino acids. Between the trimmed V and J ends, which lost 2 bases and 2 bases, there was a span of 6 bases. The record originates from a study of blood T cell repertoires in COVID-19. This clonotype was sampled from a woman of 80 years or more with COVID-19, enrolled during active disease. This rearrangement joins TRBV12-3 or TRBV12-4 to TRBJ1-1; no clear D gene. Sequenced: peripheral blood. The CDR3 is CASSLTANTEAFF. CDR3 DNA sequence: TGTGCCAGCAGTTTAACAGCCAACACTGAAGCTTTCTTT.